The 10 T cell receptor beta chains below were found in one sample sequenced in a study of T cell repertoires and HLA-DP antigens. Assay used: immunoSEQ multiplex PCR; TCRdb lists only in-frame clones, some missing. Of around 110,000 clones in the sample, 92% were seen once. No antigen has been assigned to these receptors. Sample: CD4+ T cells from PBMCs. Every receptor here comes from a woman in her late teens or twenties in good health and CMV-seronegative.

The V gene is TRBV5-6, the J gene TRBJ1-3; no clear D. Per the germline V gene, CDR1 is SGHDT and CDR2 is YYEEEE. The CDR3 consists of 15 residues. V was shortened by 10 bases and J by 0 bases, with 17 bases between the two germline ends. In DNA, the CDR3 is TGTGCCGTGACCCGAGGGCTGAGCTCTGGAAACACCATATATTTT. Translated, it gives CAVTRGLSSGNTIYF. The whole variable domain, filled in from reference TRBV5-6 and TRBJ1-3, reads DAGVTQSPTHLIKTRGQQVTLRCSPKSGHDTVSWYQQALGQGPQFIFQYYEEEERQRGNFPDRFSGHQFPNYSSELNVNALLLGDSALYLCAVTRGLSSGNTIYFGEGSWLTVV.

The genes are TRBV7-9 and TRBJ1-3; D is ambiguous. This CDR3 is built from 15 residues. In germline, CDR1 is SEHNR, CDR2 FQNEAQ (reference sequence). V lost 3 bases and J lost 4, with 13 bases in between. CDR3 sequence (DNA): TGTGCCAGCAGCTTTGAACCTAGAACCGGAAACACCATATATTTT. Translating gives CASSFEPRTGNTIYF. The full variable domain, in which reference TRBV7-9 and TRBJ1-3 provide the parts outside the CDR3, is DTGVSQNPRHKITKRGQNVTFRCDPISEHNRLYWYRQTLGQGPEFLTYFQNEAQLEKSRLLSDRFSAERPKGSFSTLEIQRTEQGDSAMYLCASSFEPRTGNTIYFGEGSWLTVV.

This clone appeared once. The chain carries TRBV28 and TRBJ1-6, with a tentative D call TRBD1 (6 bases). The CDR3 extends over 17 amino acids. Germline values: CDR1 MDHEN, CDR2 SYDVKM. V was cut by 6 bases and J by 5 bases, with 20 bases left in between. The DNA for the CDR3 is TGTGCCAGCAGACAAGGGACACGCAGGGTGGATAATTCACCCCTCCACTTT. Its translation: CASRQGTRRVDNSPLHF.

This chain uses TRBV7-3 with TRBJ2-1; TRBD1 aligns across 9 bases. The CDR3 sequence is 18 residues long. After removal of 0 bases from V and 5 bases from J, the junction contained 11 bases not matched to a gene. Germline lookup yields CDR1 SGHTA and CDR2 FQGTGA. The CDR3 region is CASSLTTLAGQGDNEQFF. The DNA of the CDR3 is TGTGCCAGCAGCTTAACAACCCTCGCGGGACAGGGAGACAATGAGCAGTTCTTC.

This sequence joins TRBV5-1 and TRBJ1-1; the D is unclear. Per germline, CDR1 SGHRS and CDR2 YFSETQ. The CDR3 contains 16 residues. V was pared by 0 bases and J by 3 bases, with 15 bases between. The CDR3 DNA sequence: TGCGCCAGCAGCTTGGGGGCCAGCCTCCTCCACACTGAAGCTTTCTTT. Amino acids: CASSLGASLLHTEAFF. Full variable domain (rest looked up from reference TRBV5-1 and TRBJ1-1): KAGVTQTPRYLIKTRGQQVTLSCSPISGHRSVSWYQQTPGQGLQFLFEYFSETQRNKGNFPGRFSGRQFSNSRSEMNVSTLELGDSALYLCASSLGASLLHTEAFFGQGTRLTVV.

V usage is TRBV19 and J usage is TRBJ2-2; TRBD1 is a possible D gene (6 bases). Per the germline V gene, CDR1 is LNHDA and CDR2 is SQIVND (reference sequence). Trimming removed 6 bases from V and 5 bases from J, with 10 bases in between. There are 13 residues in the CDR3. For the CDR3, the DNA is TGTGCCAGTAGGATCACAGGGACCGGGGAGCTGTTTTTT. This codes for CASRITGTGELFF. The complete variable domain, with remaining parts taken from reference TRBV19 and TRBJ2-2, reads DGGITQSPKYLFRKEGQNVTLSCEQNLNHDAMYWYRQDPGQGLRLIYYSQIVNDFQKGDIAEGYSVSREKKESFPLTVTSAQKNPTAFYLCASRITGTGELFFGEGSRLTVL.

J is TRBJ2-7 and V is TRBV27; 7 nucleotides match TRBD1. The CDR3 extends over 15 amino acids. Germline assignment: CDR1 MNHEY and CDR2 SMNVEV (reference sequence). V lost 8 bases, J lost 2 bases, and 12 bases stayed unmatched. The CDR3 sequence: CASGPDRDLPYEQYF. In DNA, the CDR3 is TGTGCCAGCGGCCCCGACAGGGACCTTCCCTACGAGCAGTACTTC.

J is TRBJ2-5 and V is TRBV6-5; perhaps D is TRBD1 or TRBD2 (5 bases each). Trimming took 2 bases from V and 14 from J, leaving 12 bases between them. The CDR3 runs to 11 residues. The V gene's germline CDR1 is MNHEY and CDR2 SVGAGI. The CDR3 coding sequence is TGTGCCAGCAGTTACACCGGGACGGTTTACTTC. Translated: CASSYTGTVYF.

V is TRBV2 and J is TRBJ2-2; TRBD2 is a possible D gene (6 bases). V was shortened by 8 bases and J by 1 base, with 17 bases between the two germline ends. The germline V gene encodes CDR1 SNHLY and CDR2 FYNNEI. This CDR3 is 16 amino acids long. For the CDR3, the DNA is TGTGCCAGCCGAGGGCGGGGCGGATGGAACACCGGGGAGCTGTTTTTT. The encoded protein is CASRGRGGWNTGELFF. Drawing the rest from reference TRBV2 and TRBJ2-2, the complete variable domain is EPEVTQTPSHQVTQMGQEVILRCVPISNHLYFYWYRQILGQKVEFLVSFYNNEISEKSEIFDDQFSVERPDGSNFTLKIRSTKLEDSAMYFCASRGRGGWNTGELFFGEGSRLTVL.

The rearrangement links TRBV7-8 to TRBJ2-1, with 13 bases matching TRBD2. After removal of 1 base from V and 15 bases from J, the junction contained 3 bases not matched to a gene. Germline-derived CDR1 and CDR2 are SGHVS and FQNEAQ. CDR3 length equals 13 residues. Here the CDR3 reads CASSLELAGGPFF. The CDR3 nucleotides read TGTGCCAGCAGCTTAGAACTAGCGGGAGGGCCGTTCTTC.